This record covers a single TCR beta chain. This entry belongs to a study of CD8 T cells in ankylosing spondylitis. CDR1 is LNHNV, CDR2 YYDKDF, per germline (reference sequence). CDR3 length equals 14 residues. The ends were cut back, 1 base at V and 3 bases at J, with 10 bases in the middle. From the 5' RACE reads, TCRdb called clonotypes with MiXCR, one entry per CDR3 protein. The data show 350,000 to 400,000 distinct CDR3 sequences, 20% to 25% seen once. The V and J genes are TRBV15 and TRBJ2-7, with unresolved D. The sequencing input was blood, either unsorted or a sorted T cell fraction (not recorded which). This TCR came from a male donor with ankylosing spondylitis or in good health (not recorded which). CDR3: CATSRVDAYYEQYF. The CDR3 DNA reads TGTGCCACCAGCAGAGTGGACGCCTACTACGAGCAGTACTTC. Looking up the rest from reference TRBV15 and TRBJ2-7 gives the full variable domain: DAMVIQNPRYQVTQFGKPVTLSCSQTLNHNVMYWYQQKSSQAPKLLFHYYDKDFNNEADTPDNFQSRRPNTSFCFLDIRSPGLGDTAMYLCATSRVDAYYEQYFGPGTRLTVT.